This T cell receptor (beta chain) was captured by sequencing in a study of Ad26.COV2.S vaccination and SARS-CoV-2 variants. Across the whole study: The donor belonged to the COV1001 Ad26.COV2.S trial arm. Administration of Ad26.COV2.S was intramuscular, either once or twice 56 days apart. Whole-study findings and limits: The analyses of TCR breadth and depth may have understated the size of total T cell responses.

Stated treatment: some 19 received Ad26.COV2.S at low or high dose, single or two shots; about 5 received placebo; per-sample allocation not given. Sampling was done on day 63 after the first vaccine or placebo injection. Vaccination used an Ad26 vector expressing Wuhan-strain SARS-CoV-2 spike. To note about this clone: The antigen remains undetermined.

Sequencing was performed with immunoSEQ multiplex PCR; in TCRdb, only in-frame clones are kept and a portion is missing. Of around 300,000 clones listed, roughly nine tenths are singletons. V lost 5 bases to trimming and J lost 11 bases, with 24 bases between them. The CDR3 totals 15 residues. Per germline, CDR1 LNHNV and CDR2 YYDKDF (reference sequence). The gene calls are TRBV15 and TRBJ1-2; D unclear. The sequence came from a person between 18 and 59 years old who received the Ad26.COV2.S COVID-19 vaccine or a placebo. The specimen comprised peripheral blood, sampled in a trial of Ad26.COV2.S vaccine versus placebo. The CDR3 DNA sequence: TGTGCCACCAGCCATGTCTCCGAGGACCCCCGAGCGTACACCTTC. Amino acid sequence: CATSHVSEDPRAYTF.